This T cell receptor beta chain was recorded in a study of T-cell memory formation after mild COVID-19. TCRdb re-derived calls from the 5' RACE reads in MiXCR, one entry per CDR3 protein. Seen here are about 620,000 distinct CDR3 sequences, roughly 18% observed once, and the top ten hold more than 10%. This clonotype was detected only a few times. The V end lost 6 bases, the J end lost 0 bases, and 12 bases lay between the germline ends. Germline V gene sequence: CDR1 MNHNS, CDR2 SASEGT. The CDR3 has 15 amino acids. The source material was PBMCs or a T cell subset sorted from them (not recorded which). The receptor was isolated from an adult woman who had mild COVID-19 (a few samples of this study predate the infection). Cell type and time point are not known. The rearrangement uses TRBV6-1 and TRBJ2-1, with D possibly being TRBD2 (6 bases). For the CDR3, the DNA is TGTGCCAGCAGGAGGGAGGCTTACTCCTACAATGAGCAGTTCTTC. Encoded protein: CASRREAYSYNEQFF.